The 29 T cell receptor beta chains listed next were all sequenced from one sample in a study of blood T cell repertoires in COVID-19. Here immunoSEQ multiplex PCR was the method, and the copy in TCRdb shows in-frame clones only, minus some. The table shows about 210,000 clones, with approximately 91% occurring only once. Sequencing used peripheral blood. These receptors were obtained from a man aged 40-55 years with acute or convalescent COVID-19.

J is TRBJ2-5 and V is TRBV5-1, with D unresolved. V was trimmed by 4 bases and J by 5 bases, leaving 6 bases between them. Germline CDR1 and CDR2: SGHRS and YFSETQ. The CDR3 sequence is 11 residues long. The DNA for the CDR3 is TGCGCCAGCAGCACCAGTGAGACCCAGTACTTC. Residues: CASSTSETQYF.

The rearrangement uses TRBV7-2 and TRBJ1-5; D not resolved. V shed 2 bases and J shed 7 bases, with 9 bases lying between them. Germline assignment: CDR1 SGHTA and CDR2 FQGNSA. There are 13 residues in the CDR3. The DNA for the CDR3 is TGTGCCAGCAGCTTACAGCAGGCCCAGCCCCAGCATTTT. Residues: CASSLQQAQPQHF. Full variable domain (remainder filled in from reference TRBV7-2 and TRBJ1-5): GAGVSQSPSNKVTEKGKDVELRCDPISGHTALYWYRQSLGQGLEFLIYFQGNSAPDKSGLPSDRFSAERTGGSVSTLTIQRTQQEDSAVYLCASSLQQAQPQHFGDGTRLSIL.

This clone was detected a few times. The rearrangement uses TRBV3-1 (or the pseudogene TRBV3-2) and TRBJ2-2, with 10 bases lining up with TRBD2. Germline V gives CDR1 LGHDT, CDR2 YNNKEL (reference sequence). This CDR3 region has 15 residues. Trimming at V came to 4 bases and at J to 1 base, leaving 0 bases not matched to a gene. The CDR3 loop is CASSLAGGNTGELFF. In DNA, the CDR3 is TGTGCCAGCAGCCTAGCGGGGGGGAACACCGGGGAGCTGTTTTTT.

This chain joins TRBV5-4 and TRBJ2-5; 9 bases agree with TRBD1. The CDR3 contains 13 residues. Trimming removed 4 bases from V and 4 bases from J; junction bases left unmatched: 2. Germline lookup yields CDR1 SGHNT and CDR2 YYREEE (reference sequence). CDR3 DNA: TGTGCCAGCAGCATGGACAGGGGAGAGACCCAGTACTTC. This translates into CASSMDRGETQYF.

V gene TRBV6-5 combines with J gene TRBJ1-1, with D perhaps TRBD1 (6 bases). The CDR3 sequence is 14 residues long. The V end lost 6 bases, the J end lost 1 base, and 12 bases lay between the germline ends. The germline V gene encodes CDR1 MNHEY and CDR2 SVGAGI. Here the CDR3 DNA reads TGTGCCAGCAGATCTAAGGGGGAGAACACTGAAGCTTTCTTT. This codes for CASRSKGENTEAFF.

The CDR3 spells CASSPSQGADYGYTF. The CDR3 region has the DNA TGTGCCAGCAGCCCGTCCCAGGGGGCGGACTATGGCTACACCTTC. The rearrangement uses TRBV7-2 and TRBJ1-2; 8 nucleotides match TRBD1. CDR3 length: 15 amino acids. Germline-derived CDR1 and CDR2 are SGHTA and FQGNSA. After removal of 5 bases from V and 3 bases from J, the junction contained 8 bases not matched to a gene.

This rearrangement joins TRBV14 to TRBJ1-2; D is undetermined. This CDR3 region has 16 residues. Germline V gives CDR1 SGHDN, CDR2 FVKESK. The V gene lost 0 bases and the J gene lost 2 bases, with 13 bases spanning the gap. CDR3 bases: TGTGCCAGCAGCCAAGAGGCGGGAATATTCAACTATGGCTACACCTTC. Residues: CASSQEAGIFNYGYTF.

The J gene is TRBJ2-5, the V gene TRBV19, with TRBD2 identical over 8 bases. V dropped 4 bases and J dropped 10; count of bases not matched to a gene: 20. Germline CDR1 LNHDA, CDR2 SQIVND (reference sequence). The CDR3 has 17 residues. CDR3 amino acids: CASSSPGLGKEGRDQYF. The DNA of the CDR3 is TGTGCCAGTAGTAGTCCGGGACTAGGAAAAGAGGGCCGAGACCAGTACTTC.

V and J are TRBV28 and TRBJ1-4; TRBD1 matches 7 bases. The CDR3 runs to 15 residues. Losses at the gene ends were 6 bases for V and 8 bases for J; bases not matched to a gene: 12. The germline V gene has CDR1 MDHEN and CDR2 SYDVKM. The CDR3 nucleotides are TGTGCCAGCAGGAATTACAGGGGCTCCGGGGAAAAACTGTTTTTT. It translates to CASRNYRGSGEKLFF.

The chain joins TRBV2 to TRBJ2-2, with D possibly matching TRBD2 (5 bases). CDR3 size: 16 residues. The germline V gene has CDR1 SNHLY and CDR2 FYNNEI. Trimming removed 4 bases at V and 3 bases at J, with 15 bases between. CDR3 sequence reads: CASSGTVSRDTGELFF. The CDR3 bases are TGTGCCAGCAGTGGAACAGTCTCGAGGGACACCGGGGAGCTGTTTTTT.

This clone was detected once. This chain joins TRBV2 and TRBJ1-5, with D possibly matching TRBD1 (6 bases). The V end lost 3 bases, the J end lost 11 bases, and 11 bases lay between the germline ends. Germline V lookup: CDR1 SNHLY, CDR2 FYNNEI. The CDR3 is made up of 12 amino acids. The CDR3 region is CASSDRGRTQHF. The CDR3 bases are TGTGCCAGCAGTGACAGGGGCAGGACCCAGCATTTT.

The V and J genes are TRBV30 and TRBJ2-2; D is possibly TRBD2 (6 bases). Trimming pared 4 bases from V and 6 bases from J, leaving 15 bases between. CDR3 length: 14 amino acids. The germline gives CDR1 GTSNPN, CDR2 SVGIG (reference sequence). The CDR3 is CAWTFRGISGELFF. The CDR3, as DNA: TGTGCCTGGACCTTCCGGGGGATATCCGGGGAGCTGTTTTTT. Full variable domain (rest looked up from reference TRBV30 and TRBJ2-2): SQTIHQWPATLVQPVGSPLSLECTVEGTSNPNLYWYRQAAGRGLQLLFYSVGIGQISSEVPQNLSASRPQDRQFILSSKKLLLSDSGFYLCAWTFRGISGELFFGEGSRLTVL.

This clone was recorded a few times. Other DNA sequences from this sample encode an identical CDR3 as well. The rearrangement joins TRBV7-9 to TRBJ2-1, with D possibly TRBD1 on 6 matching bases. The CDR3 is 13 amino acids. Germline V CDR1 and CDR2: SEHNR, FQNEAQ (reference sequence). V lost 5 bases to trimming and J lost 6 bases, with 11 bases between them. The CDR3 region has the DNA TGTGCCAGCAGCCTAACAGGGAGCAATGAGCAGTTCTTC. Translated, it gives CASSLTGSNEQFF.

V gene TRBV7-3 combines with J gene TRBJ1-5; no clear D gene. The CDR3 runs 13 residues. Germline lookup yields CDR1 SGHTA and CDR2 FQGTGA. V was pared by 0 bases and J by 4 bases, with 4 bases between. As DNA, the CDR3 is TGTGCCAGCAGCTTAACCAGTAATCAGCCCCAGCATTTT. This codes for CASSLTSNQPQHF.

The chain employs TRBV5-1 and TRBJ1-5; D is possibly TRBD1 (5 bases). The V end was cut by 0 bases, the J end by 0 bases, with 16 bases between. The CDR3 loop spans 18 amino acids. CDR1 and CDR2 (germline): SGHRS, YFSETQ. CDR3 protein: CASSLVHPWGLSNQPQHF. The CDR3 DNA reads TGCGCCAGCAGCTTGGTACACCCCTGGGGCCTTAGCAATCAGCCCCAGCATTTT.

This chain's CDR3 is CASSLGTIYGYTF. CDR3 coding DNA: TGTGCCAGCAGCCTCGGGACAATCTATGGCTACACCTTC. The chain is built from TRBV7-9 and TRBJ1-2; possibly TRBD1 for D (6 bases). The CDR3 runs to 13 residues. Germline CDR1 SEHNR, CDR2 FQNEAQ (reference sequence). Trimming pared 5 bases from V and 4 bases from J, leaving 11 bases between.

The chain carries TRBV19 and TRBJ1-3; D is uncertain. The CDR3 sequence is 14 residues long. Per germline, CDR1 LNHDA and CDR2 SQIVND (reference sequence). V lost 7 bases and J lost 1, with 11 bases in between. This CDR3 reads CASNPRQSGNTIYF. CDR3 in DNA: TGTGCCAGTAATCCGCGGCAATCTGGAAACACCATATATTTT.

This clone showed up just once. J is TRBJ1-5 and V is TRBV6-5, with 7 bases aligning to TRBD1. Germline assignment: CDR1 MNHEY and CDR2 SVGAGI. The CDR3 consists of 15 residues. V was clipped by 2 bases and J by 7 bases; unmatched bases: 8. CDR3 sequence reads: CASSYAGLGGQPQHF. CDR3 sequence (DNA): TGTGCCAGCAGTTACGCGGGCCTAGGGGGCCAGCCCCAGCATTTT.

The gene calls are TRBV27 and TRBJ2-7; D perhaps matches TRBD1 (5 bases). The CDR3 sequence is 15 residues long. V shed 5 bases and J shed 0 bases, with 14 bases lying between them. Germline CDR1 MNHEY, CDR2 SMNVEV (reference sequence). The CDR3 here is CASSHLLGDSYEQYF. Here the CDR3 DNA reads TGTGCCAGCAGTCACCTATTAGGGGACTCCTACGAGCAGTACTTC.

This chain uses TRBV7-9 with TRBJ2-7, with D tentatively TRBD1 (6 bases). V was pared by 1 base and J by 0 bases, with 7 bases between. Germline V gene sequence: CDR1 SEHNR, CDR2 FQNEAQ (reference sequence). The CDR3 has 14 amino acids. The CDR3 here is CASSLGTDSYEQYF. The CDR3 DNA reads as TGTGCCAGCAGCTTAGGGACAGACTCCTACGAGCAGTACTTC.

The chain carries TRBV7-3 and TRBJ1-1; maybe TRBD1 (6 bases). The V gene's germline CDR1 is SGHTA and CDR2 FQGTGA. The germline V and J ends were trimmed by 1 base and 1 base, with 13 bases remaining between them. The CDR3 covers 16 residues. The CDR3 loop reads CASSLSVTGRNTEAFF. CDR3 in DNA: TGTGCCAGCAGCTTAAGTGTCACAGGGCGGAACACTGAAGCTTTCTTT.

The rearrangement links TRBV9 to TRBJ2-3; the match to TRBD1 covers 7 bases. The germline CDR1 and CDR2 sequences are SGDLS and YYNGEE. The CDR3 spans 15 residues. The V and J ends lost 0 bases and 5 bases, in that order; junction bases with no gene match: 6. CDR3 sequence: CASSVETGMIDTQYF. The CDR3 DNA sequence: TGTGCCAGCAGCGTAGAGACAGGGATGATAGATACGCAGTATTTT.

V and J are TRBV28 and TRBJ1-1; 11 bases line up with TRBD1. V lost 6 bases and J lost 0; bases outside the gene matches: 6. CDR1 and CDR2 (germline): MDHEN, SYDVKM. The CDR3 is 16 amino acids. The CDR3 nucleotides read TGTGCCAGCAGGATCCCGGGACAGGGGGTGAACACTGAAGCTTTCTTT. This codes for CASRIPGQGVNTEAFF.

The V gene is TRBV27, the J gene TRBJ2-1; weak D call: TRBD2 (6 bases). V was trimmed by 2 bases and J by 5 bases, leaving 16 bases between them. Germline V gene sequence: CDR1 MNHEY, CDR2 SMNVEV (reference sequence). The CDR3 runs 16 residues. The CDR3 region has the DNA TGTGCCAGCAGTTTAGAGCGCAGCGGGTACCACAATGAGCAGTTCTTC. Translating gives CASSLERSGYHNEQFF.

V usage is TRBV7-3 and J usage is TRBJ2-1; tentatively, D is TRBD1 (5 bases). The CDR3 covers 15 residues. V lost 3 bases, J lost 8 bases, and 17 bases lay in between. Germline CDR1 is SGHTA and CDR2 is FQGTGA. The CDR3 reads CASSLQGLGIDEQFF. CDR3 DNA: TGTGCCAGCAGCTTGCAGGGCCTGGGGATCGATGAGCAGTTCTTC.

The chain employs TRBV10-3 and TRBJ1-5, with D perhaps TRBD1 (6 bases). Trimming removed 3 bases at V and 5 bases at J, with 14 bases between. In germline, CDR1 is ENHRY, CDR2 SYGVKD. The CDR3 contains 15 residues. CDR3 protein: CAISESSQGHQPQHF. CDR3 coding DNA: TGTGCCATCAGTGAAAGCTCGCAGGGGCATCAGCCCCAGCATTTT.

The rearrangement joins TRBV4-1 to TRBJ2-5; the match to TRBD1 covers 7 bases. V lost 4 bases and J lost 5; bases outside the gene matches: 7. CDR1 is MGHRA and CDR2 is YSYEKL in the germline V gene. The CDR3 spans 14 residues. CDR3 DNA: TGCGCCAGCAGCCCCGGGACAGTTGCGGAGACCCAGTACTTC. This sequence encodes CASSPGTVAETQYF.

The chain employs TRBV5-1 and TRBJ1-2; the D gene is possibly TRBD1 (5 bases). From germline, CDR1 is SGHRS and CDR2 YFSETQ. The V and J ends lost 4 bases and 3 bases respectively, with 16 bases between them. The CDR3 has 15 amino acids. DNA of the CDR3: TGCGCCAGCAGCCTTACCCTGACAGAGTACTATGGCTACACCTTC. Amino acid sequence: CASSLTLTEYYGYTF.

The gene calls are TRBV28 and TRBJ2-5; possible D gene TRBD2, 5 bases. Trimming took 5 bases from V and 5 from J, leaving 9 bases between them. Germline V gives CDR1 MDHEN, CDR2 SYDVKM. The CDR3 extends over 12 amino acids. CDR3 sequence (DNA): TGTGCCAGCAGTCCCCCGGGGGAGACCCAGTACTTC. Translating it yields CASSPPGETQYF. Based on the CDR3 plus reference TRBV28 and TRBJ2-5, the full variable domain is DVKVTQSSRYLVKRTGEKVFLECVQDMDHENMFWYRQDPGLGLRLIYFSYDVKMKEKGDIPEGYSVSREKKERFSLILESASTNQTSMYLCASSPPGETQYFGPGTRLLVL.